The 22 T cell receptor beta chains in this list originate from one sample, sequenced in a study of T cells in Graves' hyperthyroidism and ophthalmopathy. Template material for amplifying TCR beta CDR3 regions consisted of RNA transcripts. HTBI primers drove first-round RT-PCR of the TCR CDR3. TCRdb ran MiXCR on the multiplex PCR reads and lists one entry per CDR3 protein. The sample has some 500,000 distinct CDR3 sequences; under 15% are singletons. Sequenced sample: blood. The receptor set was obtained from a woman younger than 30 with Graves' hyperthyroidism.

A remark on this clonotype: Since a much larger clone is just one base distant, this may be a read error. The rearrangement joins TRBV18 to TRBJ1-5, with D unresolved. This CDR3 contains 15 residues. Germline lookup yields CDR1 KGHSH and CDR2 LQKENI. The CDR3 DNA reads TGTGCCAGCTCTCCCATGAGGCAGAGCAATCGGCCCCAGCATTTT. It yields the protein CASSPMRQSNRPQHF.

This clonotype showed up many times. The chain carries TRBV3-1 and TRBJ1-1, with D unresolved. Trimming removed 4 bases from V and 0 bases from J, with 9 bases in between. The germline V gene encodes CDR1 LGHDT and CDR2 YNNKEL (reference sequence). CDR3 length: 14 residues. For the CDR3, the DNA is TGTGCCAGCAGCCCTTCAGAGATGAACACTGAAGCTTTCTTT. Translation gives CASSPSEMNTEAFF.

This clonotype has ten or more counts. This chain joins TRBV5-1 and TRBJ2-4; 10 bases match TRBD2. The J segment lost 7 bases and the V segment lost 4 bases, leaving 11 bases of the junction unmatched. CDR1 is SGHRS, CDR2 YFSETQ, per germline. The CDR3 consists of 16 residues. The CDR3 coding sequence is TGCGCCAGCAGCCCCCGGCCTAGCGGGAGCGTGAACATTCAGTACTTC. Translated: CASSPRPSGSVNIQYF.

This chain connects TRBV3-1 to TRBJ2-1; 10 positions match TRBD2. The CDR3 length is 16 residues. Germline CDR1 is LGHDT and CDR2 is YNNKEL (reference sequence). Trimming cost V 5 bases and J 4 bases; bases outside gene matches: 8. The DNA for the CDR3 is TGTGCCAGCAGCACGCCCGGGACTAGCGTATACAATGAGCAGTTCTTC. It yields the protein CASSTPGTSVYNEQFF.

This clonotype was seen a few times. The chain is built from TRBV5-1 and TRBJ2-6; weak D call: TRBD2 (5 bases). Trimming left V 4 bases short and J 2 bases short, with 25 bases between. The CDR3 has 20 amino acids. Germline CDR1 SGHRS, CDR2 YFSETQ. This CDR3 reads CASSASRSAVGLPGANVLTF. CDR3 sequence (DNA): TGCGCCAGCAGCGCCTCAAGGAGTGCGGTCGGACTTCCTGGGGCCAACGTCCTGACTTTC.

The CDR3 DNA sequence: TGTGCCAGCAGCCGATCTACGAGGGAGCAGTACTTC. Amino acids: CASSRSTREQYF. The J gene is TRBJ2-7, the V gene TRBV6-1; no clear D gene. From germline, CDR1 is MNHNS and CDR2 SASEGT. With 6 bases removed from V and 7 bases from J, the gap between germline ends came to 13 bases. The CDR3 contains 12 residues.

This clonotype showed up many times. The chain joins TRBV12-3 or TRBV12-4 to TRBJ2-3; 9 positions match TRBD2. CDR3 size: 17 residues. After removal of 1 base from V and 4 bases from J, the junction contained 9 bases not matched to a gene. CDR3 nucleotides: TGTGCCAGCAGTTTAGGGGCGAGTAGCGGGAGTGCAGATACGCAGTATTTT. Its translation: CASSLGASSGSADTQYF.

This clonotype was observed a few times. The genes are TRBV5-1 and TRBJ2-7; 13 bases align to TRBD2. Germline V CDR1 and CDR2: SGHRS, YFSETQ. J gave up 7 bases and V 4 bases, and 8 bases lay outside the gene matches. This CDR3 spans 15 amino acids. The CDR3 region is CASSLGTSGTREQYF. CDR3 coding DNA: TGCGCCAGCAGCCTAGGGACTAGCGGGACTCGGGAGCAGTACTTC.

This clonotype appeared once. This chain connects TRBV12-3 or TRBV12-4 to TRBJ2-2; 9 nucleotides agree with TRBD1. The V and J ends lost 5 bases and 6 bases, in that order; junction bases with no gene match: 7. The CDR3 runs 15 residues. In DNA form, the CDR3 reads TGTGCCAGCAGTCCGGGGACAGGGTCGGCCGGGGAGCTGTTTTTT. It is translated as CASSPGTGSAGELFF.

This clonotype was seen once. An end of the junction does not agree with germline; a read error may underlie this. This sequence joins TRBV2 and TRBJ2-7; 7 nucleotides align to TRBD2. This CDR3 contains 15 residues. Germline lookup yields CDR1 SNHLY and CDR2 FYNNEI. CDR3 sequence (DNA): TGTGCCATCAGTGAGTCGGCTAGCGGAGTCTACGAGCAGTACTTC. Amino acids: CAISESASGVYEQYF.

This clonotype was found many times. V and J are TRBV7-9 and TRBJ2-4; maybe TRBD1 (6 bases). V lost 5 bases to trimming and J lost 2 bases, with 10 bases between them. Germline V CDR1 and CDR2: SEHNR, FQNEAQ (reference sequence). This CDR3 contains 14 residues. The CDR3 coding sequence is TGTGCCAGCAGCCTACAGGGAACCAAAAACATTCAGTACTTC. It yields the protein CASSLQGTKNIQYF.

This clonotype was detected ten times or more. The chain employs TRBV7-9 and TRBJ1-1; D is possibly TRBD1 (5 bases). The CDR3 contains 14 residues. CDR1 SEHNR and CDR2 FQNEAQ come from the germline V gene (reference sequence). The germline V and J ends were trimmed by 4 bases and 0 bases, with 9 bases remaining between them. The CDR3 coding sequence is TGTGCCAGCAGCTCGGGACCGATGAACACTGAAGCTTTCTTT. It yields the protein CASSSGPMNTEAFF.

The chain employs TRBV20-1 and TRBJ1-2; a weak D match, TRBD1 (6 bases). The V end was cut by 0 bases, the J end by 2 bases, with 10 bases between. The CDR3 spans 14 residues. Germline CDR1 and CDR2: DFQATT and SNEGSKA (reference sequence). Here the CDR3 reads CSARDRGLNYGYTF. The CDR3 nucleotides are TGCAGTGCTAGAGATCGGGGGCTGAACTATGGCTACACCTTC.

This clonotype has at least ten counts. The chain couples TRBV2 to TRBJ1-6; D remains ambiguous. Germline values: CDR1 SNHLY, CDR2 FYNNEI. Trimming removed 4 bases at V and 2 bases at J, with 6 bases between. The CDR3 length is 14 residues. CDR3 sequence: CASSARTYNSPLHF. Here the CDR3 DNA reads TGTGCCAGCAGTGCACGAACCTATAATTCACCCCTCCACTTT.

This clonotype was seen many times. V is TRBV2 and J is TRBJ2-2; D gene unclear. The germline gives CDR1 SNHLY, CDR2 FYNNEI. The CDR3 is 15 residues long. V was shortened by 3 bases and J by 4 bases, with 12 bases between the two germline ends. The CDR3, as DNA: TGTGCCAGCAGTGAGGGTTTGGTAGTCACCGGGGAGCTGTTTTTT. The encoded protein is CASSEGLVVTGELFF.

This clonotype showed up many times. This chain links TRBV20-1 with TRBJ2-7; D ambiguous. Germline-derived CDR1 and CDR2 are DFQATT and SNEGSKA (reference sequence). The CDR3 has 13 amino acids. The V and J ends lost 0 bases and 7 bases respectively, with 13 bases between them. The CDR3, as DNA: TGCAGTGCTAGAGATGGGAACTTTTGGGAGCAGTACTTC. Its protein is CSARDGNFWEQYF.

This clonotype has ten or more counts. This chain connects TRBV12-5 to TRBJ2-1; TRBD1 is a possible D gene (6 bases). The CDR3 consists of 18 residues. Trimming removed 3 bases from V and 7 bases from J, with 25 bases in between. Per the germline V gene, CDR1 is LGHNT and CDR2 is FRNRAP. Here the CDR3 DNA reads TGTGCTAGTGGTTTTCTGGGCAGGGGATTGGTAATTACAAATGAGCAGTTCTTC. It specifies CASGFLGRGLVITNEQFF.

The chain links TRBV30 to TRBJ1-4, with D maybe TRBD1 (6 bases). Trimming left V 1 base short and J 9 bases short, with 12 bases between. The length of the CDR3 is 13 residues. The germline gives CDR1 GTSNPN, CDR2 SVGIG (reference sequence). The CDR3 bases are TGTGCCTGGAGTGAGACAGGTCTGAAAAAACTGTTTTTT. Translating it yields CAWSETGLKKLFF.

This clonotype was observed a few times. The chain links TRBV9 to TRBJ2-7; D is uncertain. The germline gives CDR1 SGDLS, CDR2 YYNGEE. Trimming took off 3 bases at V and 4 bases at J, with 11 bases between the two ends. The CDR3 length is 13 residues. Written as DNA, the CDR3 is TGTGCCAGCAGCGATCTGTTAGGGTACGAGCAGTACTTC. It encodes CASSDLLGYEQYF.

This clonotype was seen repeatedly, ten times or more. The V call is TRBV27, the J call TRBJ1-2; weak D call: TRBD1 (5 bases). The V gene lost 5 bases and the J gene lost 7 bases, with 20 bases spanning the gap. Germline CDR1 and CDR2: MNHEY and SMNVEV (reference sequence). This CDR3 comprises 15 residues. This CDR3 reads CASSPSRGGTGGYTF. The CDR3 coding sequence is TGTGCCAGCAGTCCCTCCCGAGGAGGGACCGGTGGCTACACCTTC.

V usage is TRBV9 and J usage is TRBJ2-1, with a tentative D call TRBD1 (7 bases). Germline V gives CDR1 SGDLS, CDR2 YYNGEE. V shed 7 bases and J shed 8 bases, with 19 bases lying between them. The CDR3 length is 14 residues. The chain's CDR3 is CASGLSGQHDEQFF. CDR3 DNA sequence: TGTGCCAGCGGACTATCGGGACAGCATGATGAGCAGTTCTTC.

At least ten counts were recorded for this clonotype. The chain employs TRBV27 and TRBJ1-1, with 7 bases that match TRBD1. The germline gives CDR1 MNHEY, CDR2 SMNVEV (reference sequence). The CDR3 is 15 amino acids. Trimming removed 4 bases from V and 0 bases from J; junction bases left unmatched: 5. The CDR3 DNA reads as TGTGCCAGCAGTTCGGGACAGCTCATGAACACTGAAGCTTTCTTT. This sequence encodes CASSSGQLMNTEAFF.